The TCR beta chain described here comes from a study of spatial heterogeneity in lung cancer. Study context: Sequencing consistently turned up more beta-chain sequences than alpha-chain sequences.

As to time point: sample taken at primary tumor resection. Unsorted whole RNA of tumor, nontumor lung or frozen PBMC was sequenced. The donors, about 74 patients with untreated early-stage non-small cell lung cancer, provided the samples. The V segment lost 2 bases and the J segment 3 bases; nucleotides outside the gene matches: 4. This CDR3 has 16 residues. Germline CDR1 is SGHRS and CDR2 is YFSETQ. TCR cDNA molecules each carried a unique molecular identifier. TCRdb re-analysed the 5' RACE reads in MiXCR, keeping a single row per CDR3 protein. Of over 6,500 distinct CDR3 sequences in the sample, more than 5.5% were seen once. A note on this clonotype: Because this beta chain is a stray read in a library intended to capture alpha chains, its abundance should not be given much weight.

This receptor was identified in a female donor with early-stage non-small cell lung cancer. Source: normal lung tissue next to the tumor, taken at surgery. The chain carries TRBV5-1 and TRBJ2-2, with 10 bases that match TRBD2. The CDR3 protein is CASSLPAGGHTGELFF. The CDR3 DNA is TGCGCCAGCAGCTTACCAGCGGGAGGGCACACCGGGGAGCTGTTTTTT.